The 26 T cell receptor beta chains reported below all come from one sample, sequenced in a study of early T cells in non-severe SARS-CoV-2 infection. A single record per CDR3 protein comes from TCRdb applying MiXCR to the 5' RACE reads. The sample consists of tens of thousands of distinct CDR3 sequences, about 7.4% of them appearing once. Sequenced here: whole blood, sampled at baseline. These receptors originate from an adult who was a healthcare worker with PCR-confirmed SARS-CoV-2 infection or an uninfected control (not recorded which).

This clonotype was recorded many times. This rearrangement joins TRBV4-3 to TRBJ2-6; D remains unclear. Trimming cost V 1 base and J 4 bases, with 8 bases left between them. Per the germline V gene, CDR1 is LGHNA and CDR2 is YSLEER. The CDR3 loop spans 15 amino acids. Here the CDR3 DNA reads TGCGCCAGCAGCCAAGTTTTTGGAGGGGCCAACGTCCTGACTTTC. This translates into CASSQVFGGANVLTF.

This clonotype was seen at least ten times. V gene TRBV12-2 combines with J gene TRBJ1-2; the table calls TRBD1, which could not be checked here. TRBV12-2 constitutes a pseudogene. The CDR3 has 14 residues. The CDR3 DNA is TGTGCAAGTCGCTTTAACAGGAAAGGCTATGGCTACACCTTC. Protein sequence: CASRFNRKGYGYTF.

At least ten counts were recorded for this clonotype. The CDR3 nucleotides are TGCGCCAGCAGCTTGGCGGCACCAGCCAACTATGGCTACACCTTC. The encoded protein is CASSLAAPANYGYTF. The chain combines TRBV5-1 with TRBJ1-2; D is unclear. V was clipped by 0 bases and J by 2 bases, with 11 bases between them. This CDR3 has 15 residues. Germline V gene lookup returns CDR1 SGHRS and CDR2 YFSETQ.

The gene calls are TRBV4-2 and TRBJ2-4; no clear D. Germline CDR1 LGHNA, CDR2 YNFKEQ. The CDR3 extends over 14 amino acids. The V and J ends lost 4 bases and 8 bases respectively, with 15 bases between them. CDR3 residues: CASSPPEPRDIQYF. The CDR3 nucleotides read TGTGCCAGCAGCCCACCGGAGCCCCGGGACATTCAGTACTTC.

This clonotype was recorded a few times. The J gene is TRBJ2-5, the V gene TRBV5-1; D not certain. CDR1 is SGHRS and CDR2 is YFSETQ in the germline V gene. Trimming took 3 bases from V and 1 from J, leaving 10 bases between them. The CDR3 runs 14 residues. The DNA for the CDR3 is TGCGCCAGCAGCTCAGGCCTACCCCAAGAGACCCAGTACTTC. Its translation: CASSSGLPQETQYF.

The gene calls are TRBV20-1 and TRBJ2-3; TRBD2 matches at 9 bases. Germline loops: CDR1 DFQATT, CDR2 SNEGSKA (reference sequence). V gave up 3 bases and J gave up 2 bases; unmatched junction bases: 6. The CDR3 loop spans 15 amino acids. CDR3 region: CSARVAGAYTDTQYF. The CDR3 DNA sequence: TGCAGTGCTAGGGTAGCGGGGGCATACACAGATACGCAGTATTTT.

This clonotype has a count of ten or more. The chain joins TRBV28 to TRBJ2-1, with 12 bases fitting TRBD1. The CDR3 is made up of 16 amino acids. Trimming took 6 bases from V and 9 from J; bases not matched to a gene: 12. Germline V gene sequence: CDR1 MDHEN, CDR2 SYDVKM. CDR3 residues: CASRPAGDRGQGEQFF. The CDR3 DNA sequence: TGTGCCAGCAGACCTGCAGGGGACAGGGGGCAGGGTGAGCAGTTCTTC.

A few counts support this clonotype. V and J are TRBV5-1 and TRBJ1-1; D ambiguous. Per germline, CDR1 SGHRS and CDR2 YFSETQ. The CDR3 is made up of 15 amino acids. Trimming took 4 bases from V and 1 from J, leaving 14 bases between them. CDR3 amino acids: CASSPGEAPNTEAFF. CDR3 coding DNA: TGCGCCAGCAGCCCTGGTGAGGCCCCGAACACTGAAGCTTTCTTT.

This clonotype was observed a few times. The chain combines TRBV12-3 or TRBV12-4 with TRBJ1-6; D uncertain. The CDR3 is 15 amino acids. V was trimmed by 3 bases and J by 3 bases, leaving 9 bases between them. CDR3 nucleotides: TGTGCCAGCAGTTTTGGAGAGCTCTATAATTCACCCCTCCACTTT. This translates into CASSFGELYNSPLHF.

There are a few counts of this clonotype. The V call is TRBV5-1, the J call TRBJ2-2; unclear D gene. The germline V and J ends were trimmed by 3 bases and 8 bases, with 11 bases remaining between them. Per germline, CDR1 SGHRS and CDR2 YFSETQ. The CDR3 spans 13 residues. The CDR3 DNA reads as TGCGCCAGCAGCTCGGGCCCGGTGGGGGAGCTGTTTTTT. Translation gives CASSSGPVGELFF.

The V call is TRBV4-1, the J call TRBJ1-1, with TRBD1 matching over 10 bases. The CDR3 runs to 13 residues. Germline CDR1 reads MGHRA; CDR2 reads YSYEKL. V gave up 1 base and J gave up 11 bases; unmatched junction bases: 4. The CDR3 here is CASSQGQGARAFF. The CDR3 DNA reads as TGCGCCAGCAGCCAAGGACAGGGGGCGAGGGCTTTCTTT.

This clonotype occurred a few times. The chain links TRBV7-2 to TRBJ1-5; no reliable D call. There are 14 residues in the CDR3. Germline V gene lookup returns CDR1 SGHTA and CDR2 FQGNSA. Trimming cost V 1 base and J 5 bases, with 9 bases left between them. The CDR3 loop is CASSLGRVDQPQHF. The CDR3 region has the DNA TGTGCCAGCAGCTTAGGTAGGGTGGATCAGCCCCAGCATTTT.

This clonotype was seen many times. Here the CDR3 DNA reads TGTGCCAGCTCACCAGGACAGGGGGCAACTGAAGCTTTCTTT. Protein: CASSPGQGATEAFF. This rearrangement joins TRBV18 to TRBJ1-1; 11 bases are shared with TRBD1. Germline V gene data show CDR1 as KGHSH and CDR2 as LQKENI. V lost 2 bases and J lost 5; bases outside the gene matches: 1. The CDR3 loop spans 14 amino acids.

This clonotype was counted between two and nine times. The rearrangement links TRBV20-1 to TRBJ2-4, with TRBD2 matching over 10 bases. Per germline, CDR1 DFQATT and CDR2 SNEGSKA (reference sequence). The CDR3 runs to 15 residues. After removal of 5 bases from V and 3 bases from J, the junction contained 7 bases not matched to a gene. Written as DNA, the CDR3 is TGCAGTGCTCCCCCACTAGCGGGACTCAAAAACATTCAGTACTTC. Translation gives CSAPPLAGLKNIQYF.

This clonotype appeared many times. The CDR3 nucleotides read TGTGCCAGCAGTGAAACAACTAGCGGGAGTTACAATGAGCAGTTCTTC. It encodes CASSETTSGSYNEQFF. The chain has TRBV2 and TRBJ2-1; 11 positions match TRBD2. Unmatched junction bases numbered 4, after V lost 2 bases and J lost 4 bases. CDR1 SNHLY and CDR2 FYNNEI come from the germline V gene. CDR3 size: 16 residues.

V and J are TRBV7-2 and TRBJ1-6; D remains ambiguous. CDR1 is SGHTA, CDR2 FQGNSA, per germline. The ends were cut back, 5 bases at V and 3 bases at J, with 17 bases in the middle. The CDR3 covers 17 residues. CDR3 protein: CASSPSPATDYNSPLHF. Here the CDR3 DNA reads TGTGCCAGCAGCCCCAGCCCAGCTACAGACTATAATTCACCCCTCCACTTT.

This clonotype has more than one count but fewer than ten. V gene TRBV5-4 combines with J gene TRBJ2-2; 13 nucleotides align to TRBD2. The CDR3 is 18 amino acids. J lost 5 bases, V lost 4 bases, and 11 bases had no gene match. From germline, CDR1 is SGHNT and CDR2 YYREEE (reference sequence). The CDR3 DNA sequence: TGTGCCAGCAGCCCGGGACTAGCGGGGCGACTGAAGACCGGGGAGCTGTTTTTT. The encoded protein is CASSPGLAGRLKTGELFF.

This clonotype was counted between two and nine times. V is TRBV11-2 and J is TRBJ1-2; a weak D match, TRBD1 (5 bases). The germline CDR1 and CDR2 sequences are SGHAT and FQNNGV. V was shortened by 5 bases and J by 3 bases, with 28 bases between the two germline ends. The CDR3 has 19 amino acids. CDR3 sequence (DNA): TGTGCCAGCAGCCTACCACAGGAGGCGCCTAATCGTGGGGACTATGGCTACACCTTC. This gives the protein CASSLPQEAPNRGDYGYTF.

The CDR3 protein is CASSEWDGGASEQYF. The CDR3 DNA follows: TGTGCCAGCAGTGAATGGGACGGGGGGGCCAGCGAGCAGTACTTC. The rearrangement links TRBV25-1 to TRBJ2-7, with 8 positions matching TRBD2. Germline V CDR1 and CDR2: MGHDK, SYGVNS. J lost 6 bases, V lost 1 base, and 8 bases had no gene match. The CDR3 extends over 15 amino acids.

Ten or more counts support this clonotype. CDR3 DNA sequence: TGCAGTGCCCGCAACACCTGGGACCAGGGCCCTCCCACCCTCCACTTT. This sequence encodes CSARNTWDQGPPTLHF. The V gene is TRBV20-1, the J gene TRBJ1-6, with a possible D match to TRBD1 (5 bases). The length of the CDR3 is 16 residues. In germline, CDR1 is DFQATT, CDR2 SNEGSKA (reference sequence). V lost 6 bases, J lost 14 bases, and 29 bases lay in between.

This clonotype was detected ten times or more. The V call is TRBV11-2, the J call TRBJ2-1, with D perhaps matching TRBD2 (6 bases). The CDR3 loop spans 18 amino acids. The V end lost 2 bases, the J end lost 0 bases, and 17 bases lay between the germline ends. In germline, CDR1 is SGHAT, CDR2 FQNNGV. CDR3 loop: CASSLRSPRGTSYNEQFF. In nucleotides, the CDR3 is TGTGCCAGCAGCTTACGTTCTCCCCGGGGGACCTCCTACAATGAGCAGTTCTTC.

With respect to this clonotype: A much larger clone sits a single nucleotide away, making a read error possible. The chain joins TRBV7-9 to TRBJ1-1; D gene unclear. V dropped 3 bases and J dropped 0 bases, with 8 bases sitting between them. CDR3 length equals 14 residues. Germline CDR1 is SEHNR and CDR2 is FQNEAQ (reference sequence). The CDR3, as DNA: TGTGCCAGCAGCTTCCAGGAGTTGAACACTGAAGCTTTCTTT. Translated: CASSFQELNTEAFF. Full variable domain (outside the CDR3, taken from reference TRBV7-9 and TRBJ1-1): DTGVSQNPRHKITKRGQNVTFRCDPISEHNRLYWYRQTLGQGPEFLTYFQNEAQLEKSRLLSDRFSAERPKGSFSTLEIQRTEQGDSAMYLCASSFQELNTEAFFGQGTRLTVV.

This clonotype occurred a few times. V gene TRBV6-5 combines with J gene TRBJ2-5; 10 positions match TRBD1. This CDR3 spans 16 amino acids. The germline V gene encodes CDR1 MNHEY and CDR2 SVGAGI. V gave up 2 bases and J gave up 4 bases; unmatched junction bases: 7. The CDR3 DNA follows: TGTGCCAGCAGTTACGGGGACAGGGGACGTCCAGAGACCCAGTACTTC. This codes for CASSYGDRGRPETQYF.

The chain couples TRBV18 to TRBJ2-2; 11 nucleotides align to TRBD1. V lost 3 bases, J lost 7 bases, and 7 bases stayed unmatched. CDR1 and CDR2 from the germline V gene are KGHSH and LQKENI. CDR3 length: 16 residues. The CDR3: CASSPWTGGAYGELFF. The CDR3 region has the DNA TGTGCCAGCTCACCGTGGACAGGGGGCGCTTACGGGGAGCTGTTTTTT.

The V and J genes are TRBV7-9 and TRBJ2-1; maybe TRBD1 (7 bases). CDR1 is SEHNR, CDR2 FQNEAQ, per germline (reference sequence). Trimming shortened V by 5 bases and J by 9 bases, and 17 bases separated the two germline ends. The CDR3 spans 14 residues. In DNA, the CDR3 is TGTGCCAGCAGCGGAAGGAGGGGGCAAGGTGAGCAGTTCTTC. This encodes CASSGRRGQGEQFF.

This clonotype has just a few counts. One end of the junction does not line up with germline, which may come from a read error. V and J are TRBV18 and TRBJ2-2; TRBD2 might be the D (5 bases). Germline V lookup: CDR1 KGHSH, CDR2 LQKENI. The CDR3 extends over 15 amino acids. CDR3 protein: CASSPPSSTTGEMFF. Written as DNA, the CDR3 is TGTGCCAGCTCACCACCGAGCAGTACTACCGGGGAGATGTTTTTT. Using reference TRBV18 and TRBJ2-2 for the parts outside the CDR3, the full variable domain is NAGVMQNPRHLVRRRGQEARLRCSPMKGHSHVYWYRQLPEEGLKFMVYLQKENIIDESGMPKERFSAEFPKEGPSILRIQQVVRGDSAAYFCASSPPSSTTGEMFFGEGSRLTVL.